Listed below are T cell receptor beta chains from one sample, sequenced in a study of OX40 agonist ivuxolimab in advanced cancers. The protocol was immunoSEQ multiplex PCR, while the TCRdb copy is restricted to in-frame clones and leaves out a portion. Among about 55,000 clones listed, roughly 90% were seen once. This specimen consisted of CD4+ or CD8+ T cells sorted from blood, obtained in a trial of the OX40 agonist ivuxolimab. All receptors derive from an adult with an advanced solid tumor such as melanoma, head and neck, liver or kidney cancer. Each CDR3 is given with its conserved first and last residue. The order of the fields is clone size, D gene, J gene, V gene, CDR3 protein, CDR3 DNA. A D gene is named only where the DNA matches it firmly. Where a row states a size, it is once, few, many or the class of an expanded clone; other rows omit it.

NA,NA,TRBJ2-2,TRBV25-1,CASSERGQGNTGELFF,TGTGCCAGCAGTGAACGGGGGCAGGGAAACACCGGGGAGCTGTTTTTT
NA,NA,TRBJ1-3,TRBV9,CATTGLPMSGTIYF,TGTGCCACTACAGGTTTACCGATGAGTGGCACCATATATTTT
NA,TRBD1,TRBJ2-1,TRBV5-1,CASSEGTGFRQFF,TGCGCCAGCAGCGAAGGGACAGGTTTTCGGCAGTTCTTC
NA,NA,TRBJ2-2,TRBV7-3,CASSLGAGELFF,TGTGCCAGCAGCTTAGGGGCCGGGGAGCTGTTTTTT
NA,NA,TRBJ2-3,TRBV2,CASSEDSDTQYF,TGTGCCAGCAGCGAAGATAGTGATACGCAGTATTTT
few,TRBD1,TRBJ2-5,TRBV15,CATSRDLRTGGRETQYF,TGTGCCACCAGCAGAGATCTCAGGACAGGGGGGCGAGAGACCCAGTACTTC
NA,NA,TRBJ2-2,TRBV6-6,CASRSTRDPTGELFF,TGTGCCAGCAGATCGACTAGGGACCCCACCGGGGAGCTGTTTTTT
NA,TRBD2,TRBJ2-2,TRBV6-4,CASSVAAGNTGELFF,TGTGCCAGCAGTGTGGCAGCGGGAAACACCGGGGAGCTGTTTTTT
NA,TRBD2,TRBJ2-7,TRBV5-4,CASSSTSGRPYEQYF,TGTGCCAGCAGTTCGACTAGCGGGAGACCCTACGAGCAGTACTTC
NA,TRBD2,TRBJ2-7,TRBV6-1,CASSELSGRSNEQYF,TGTGCCAGCAGTGAATTGAGCGGGAGGTCCAACGAGCAGTACTTC
NA,NA,TRBJ1-5,TRBV30,CAWSVLGVGQPQHF,TGTGCCTGGAGTGTCTTAGGGGTTGGACAGCCCCAGCATTTT
NA,TRBD1,TRBJ1-1,TRBV5-6,CASSFRGTGVTEAFF,TGTGCCAGCAGCTTCCGCGGGACAGGGGTTACTGAAGCTTTCTTT
NA,TRBD2,TRBJ2-3,TRBV11-2,CASSPSGNTDTQYF,TGTGCCAGCAGTCCCAGCGGGAACACAGATACGCAGTATTTT
once,NA,TRBJ1-2,TRBV19,CASSTPGGYGYTF,TGTGCCAGTAGTACCCCGGGGGGCTATGGCTACACCTTC
few,NA,TRBJ2-7,TRBV5-1,CASSLAWGNNEQYF,TGCGCCAGCAGCTTGGCCTGGGGGAATAACGAGCAGTACTTC
once,NA,TRBJ2-1,TRBV16,CASSPHWANNEQFF,TGTGCCAGCAGCCCCCATTGGGCTAACAATGAGCAGTTCTTC
NA,NA,TRBJ2-7,TRBV28,CASSFSRASYEQYF,TGTGCCAGCAGTTTTAGCAGGGCTTCCTACGAGCAGTACTTC
NA,NA,TRBJ2-7,TRBV7-9,CASSLEARMNEQYF,TGTGCCAGCAGCTTAGAGGCTAGAATGAACGAGCAGTACTTC
few,NA,TRBJ2-2,TRBV5-4,CASSSRGNTGELFF,TGTGCCAGCAGCTCCCGGGGTAACACCGGGGAGCTGTTTTTT
NA,TRBD1,TRBJ1-1,TRBV28,CASSLSPRQGAEAFF,TGTGCCAGCAGTTTATCCCCCCGGCAGGGGGCCGAAGCTTTCTTT
NA,NA,TRBJ2-7,TRBV2,CASTSGIGASSYEQYF,TGTGCCAGCACCTCCGGGATCGGCGCGAGCTCCTACGAGCAGTACTTC
NA,TRBD1,TRBJ1-5,TRBV5-6,CASSRGQGSRKPQHF,TGTGCCAGCAGCAGGGGACAGGGGAGTCGGAAGCCCCAGCATTTT
NA,NA,TRBJ1-2,TRBV5-1,CASSLSAGNYGYTF,TGCGCCAGCAGCTTGAGCGCAGGAAACTATGGCTACACCTTC